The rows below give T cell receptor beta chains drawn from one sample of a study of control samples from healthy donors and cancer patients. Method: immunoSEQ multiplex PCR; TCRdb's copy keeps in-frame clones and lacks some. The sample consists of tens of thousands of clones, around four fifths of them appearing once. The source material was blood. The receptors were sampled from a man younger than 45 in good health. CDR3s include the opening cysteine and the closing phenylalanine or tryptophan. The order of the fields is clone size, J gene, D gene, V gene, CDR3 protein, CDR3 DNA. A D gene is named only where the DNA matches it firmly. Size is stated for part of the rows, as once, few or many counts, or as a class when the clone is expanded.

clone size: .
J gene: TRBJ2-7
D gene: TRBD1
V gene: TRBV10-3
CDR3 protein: CAIWDRRDYEQYF
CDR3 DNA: TGTGCCATCTGGGACAGGAGGGACTACGAGCAGTACTTC

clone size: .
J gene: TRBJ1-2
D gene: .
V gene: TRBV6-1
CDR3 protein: CASSEAQGGTYGYTF
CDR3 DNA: TGTGCCAGCAGTGAAGCACAGGGAGGTACCTATGGCTACACCTTC

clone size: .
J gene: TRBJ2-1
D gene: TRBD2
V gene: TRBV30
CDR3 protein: CAWSSLAGPLNEQFF
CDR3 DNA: TGTGCCTGGAGTTCCCTAGCGGGGCCGTTAAATGAGCAGTTCTTC

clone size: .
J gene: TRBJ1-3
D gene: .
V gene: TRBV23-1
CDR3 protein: CERRGNAGNTIYF
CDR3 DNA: TGCGAAAGGAGGGGGAACGCTGGAAACACCATATATTTT

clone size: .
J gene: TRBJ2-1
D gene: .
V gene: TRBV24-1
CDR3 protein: CATSDLPGRGVNEQFF
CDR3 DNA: TGTGCCACCAGTGATTTGCCTGGTCGTGGGGTCAATGAGCAGTTCTTC

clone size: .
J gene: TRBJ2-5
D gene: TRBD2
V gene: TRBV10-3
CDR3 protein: CAIKGAGGQETQYF
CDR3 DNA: TGTGCCATCAAAGGGGCGGGGGGCCAAGAGACCCAGTACTTC

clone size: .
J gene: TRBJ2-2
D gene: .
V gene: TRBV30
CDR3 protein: CAWSVWTGTGELFF
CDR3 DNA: TGTGCCTGGAGTGTATGGACCGGCACCGGGGAGCTGTTTTTT

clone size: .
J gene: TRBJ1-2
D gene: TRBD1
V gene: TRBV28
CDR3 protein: CASSFIGGDGYTF
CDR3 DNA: TGTGCCAGCAGTTTCATAGGGGGCGATGGCTACACCTTC

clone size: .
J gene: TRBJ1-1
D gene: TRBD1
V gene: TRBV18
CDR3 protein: CASSRTGLMNTEAFF
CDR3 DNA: TGTGCCAGCTCACGGACAGGGCTCATGAACACTGAAGCTTTCTTT

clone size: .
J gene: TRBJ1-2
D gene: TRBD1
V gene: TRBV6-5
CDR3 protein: CASSPNRGGYGYTF
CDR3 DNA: TGTGCCAGCAGTCCAAACAGGGGCGGCTATGGCTACACCTTC

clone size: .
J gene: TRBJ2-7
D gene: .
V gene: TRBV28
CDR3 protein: CASSPQQGTYEQYF
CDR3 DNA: TGTGCCAGCAGTCCGCAACAGGGAACCTACGAGCAGTACTTC

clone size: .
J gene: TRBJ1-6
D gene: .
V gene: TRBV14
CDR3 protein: CASSSSSYNSPLHF
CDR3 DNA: TGTGCCAGCTCATCAAGCTCCTATAATTCACCCCTCCACTTT

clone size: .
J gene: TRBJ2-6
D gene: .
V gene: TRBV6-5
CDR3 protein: CASTVGSTGANVLTF
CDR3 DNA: TGTGCCAGCACTGTTGGGAGCACTGGGGCCAACGTCCTGACTTTC

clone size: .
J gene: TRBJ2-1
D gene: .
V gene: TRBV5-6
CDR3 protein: CASSLGQGRDNEQFF
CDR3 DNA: TGTGCCAGCAGCTTGGGACAGGGGAGGGACAATGAGCAGTTCTTC

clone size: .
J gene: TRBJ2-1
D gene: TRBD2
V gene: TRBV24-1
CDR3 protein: CATGGGAGTSGGRSYNEQFF
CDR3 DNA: TGTGCCACCGGGGGAGGAGCCGGGACTAGCGGGGGTCGCTCCTACAATGAGCAGTTCTTC

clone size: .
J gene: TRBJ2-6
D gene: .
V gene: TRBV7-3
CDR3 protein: CASSLTKYSGANVLTF
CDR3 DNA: TGTGCCAGCAGCTTAACGAAGTACTCTGGGGCCAACGTCCTGACTTTC

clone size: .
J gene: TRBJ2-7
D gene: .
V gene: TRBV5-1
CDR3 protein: CASSLTGTHEQYF
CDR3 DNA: TGCGCCAGCAGCTTGACAGGGACCCACGAGCAGTACTTC

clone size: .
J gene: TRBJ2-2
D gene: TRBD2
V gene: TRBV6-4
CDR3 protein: CASSIAGATGELFF
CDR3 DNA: TGTGCCAGCAGTATAGCGGGGGCCACCGGGGAGCTGTTTTTT

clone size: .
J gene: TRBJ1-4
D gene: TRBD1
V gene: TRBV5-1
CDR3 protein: CASSWDSSTNEKLFF
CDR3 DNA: TGCGCCAGCAGCTGGGACAGTTCTACTAATGAAAAACTGTTTTTT

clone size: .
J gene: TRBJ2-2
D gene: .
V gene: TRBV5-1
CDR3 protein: CASSDGTGTGELFF
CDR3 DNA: TGCGCCAGCAGCGATGGGACTGGAACCGGGGAGCTGTTTTTT

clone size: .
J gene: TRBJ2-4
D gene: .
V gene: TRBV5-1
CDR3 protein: CASSVTGPADIQYF
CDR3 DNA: TGCGCCAGCAGCGTAACAGGGCCGGCCGACATTCAGTACTTC

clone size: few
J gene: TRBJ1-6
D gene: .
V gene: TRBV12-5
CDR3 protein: CASGLDWRSLHF
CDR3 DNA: TGTGCTAGTGGTTTGGATTGGAGATCCCTCCACTTT

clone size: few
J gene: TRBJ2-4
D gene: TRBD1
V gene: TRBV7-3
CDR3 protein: CASSQGQGGIQYF
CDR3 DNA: TGTGCCAGCAGCCAAGGACAGGGTGGCATTCAGTACTTC

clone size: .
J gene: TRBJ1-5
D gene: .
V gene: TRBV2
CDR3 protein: CASSEWGLGQPQHF
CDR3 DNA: TGTGCCAGCAGTGAATGGGGACTGGGTCAGCCCCAGCATTTT

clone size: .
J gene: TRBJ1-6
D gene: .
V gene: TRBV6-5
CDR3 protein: CASTPRATDNSPLHF
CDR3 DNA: TGTGCCAGCACCCCCCGGGCAACCGATAATTCACCCCTCCACTTT

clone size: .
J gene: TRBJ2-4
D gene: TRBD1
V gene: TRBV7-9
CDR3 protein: CASSLDDRGGNIQYF
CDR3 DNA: TGTGCCAGCAGCTTAGACGACAGGGGTGGGAACATTCAGTACTTC

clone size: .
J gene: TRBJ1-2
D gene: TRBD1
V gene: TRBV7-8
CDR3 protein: CASSLGTDRGISGYTF
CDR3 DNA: TGTGCCAGCAGCTTAGGAACGGACAGGGGTATTAGCGGCTACACCTTC

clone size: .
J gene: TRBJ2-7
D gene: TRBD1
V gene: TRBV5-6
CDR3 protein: CASSYPGQGYEQYF
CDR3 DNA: TGTGCCAGCAGCTACCCCGGACAGGGCTACGAGCAGTACTTC

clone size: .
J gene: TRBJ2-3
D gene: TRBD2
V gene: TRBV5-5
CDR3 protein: CASSLYSGTSGLDTQYF
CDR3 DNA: TGTGCCAGCAGCTTGTACTCCGGGACTAGCGGTCTAGATACGCAGTATTTT

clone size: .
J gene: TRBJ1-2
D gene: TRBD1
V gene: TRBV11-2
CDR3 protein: CASSLVSGGHIIVF
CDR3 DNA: TGTGCCAGCAGCTTAGTTTCAGGGGGCCACATCATCGTCTTC

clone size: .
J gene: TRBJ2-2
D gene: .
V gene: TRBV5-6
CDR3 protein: CASSLGMGQTGELFF
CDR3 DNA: TGTGCCAGCAGCTTGGGAATGGGACAAACCGGGGAGCTGTTTTTT

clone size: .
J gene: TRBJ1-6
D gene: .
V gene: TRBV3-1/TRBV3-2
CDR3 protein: CASSPLGQGYSPLHF
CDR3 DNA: TGTGCCAGCAGCCCCTTGGGGCAGGGGTATTCACCCCTCCACTTT

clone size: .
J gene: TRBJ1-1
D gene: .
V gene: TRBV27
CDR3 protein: CASSLSGRGMDTEAFF
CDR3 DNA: TGTGCCAGCAGTTTATCGGGCAGGGGAATGGACACTGAAGCTTTCTTT

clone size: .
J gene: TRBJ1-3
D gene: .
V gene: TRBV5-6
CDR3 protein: CASRQLTGAGNTIYF
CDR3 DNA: TGTGCCAGCAGACAATTGACAGGTGCAGGAAACACCATATATTTT

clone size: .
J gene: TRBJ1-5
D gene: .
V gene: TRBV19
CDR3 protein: CASSIDLGGLSNQPQHF
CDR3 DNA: TGTGCCAGTAGTATAGATCTAGGTGGGTTAAGCAATCAGCCCCAGCATTTT

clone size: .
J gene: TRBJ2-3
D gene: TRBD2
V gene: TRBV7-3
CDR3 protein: CASSFSGVNTDTQYF
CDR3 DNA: TGTGCCAGCAGCTTTAGCGGGGTCAACACAGATACGCAGTATTTT

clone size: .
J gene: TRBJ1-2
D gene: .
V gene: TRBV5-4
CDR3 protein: CASSPWMGVTAEGNGYTF
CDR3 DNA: TGTGCCAGCAGCCCATGGATGGGTGTGACAGCGGAAGGTAATGGCTACACCTTC

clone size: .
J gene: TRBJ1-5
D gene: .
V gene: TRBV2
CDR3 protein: CASSRTRAPLTGNQPQHF
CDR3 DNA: TGTGCCAGCAGCCGGACCCGGGCTCCTTTAACGGGTAATCAGCCCCAGCATTTT

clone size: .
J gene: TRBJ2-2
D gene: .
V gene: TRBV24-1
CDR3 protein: CATSEPGIATGELFF
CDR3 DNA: TGTGCCACCAGTGAGCCAGGGATCGCCACCGGGGAGCTGTTTTTT

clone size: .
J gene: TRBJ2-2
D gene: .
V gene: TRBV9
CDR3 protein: CASSVDPGRNTGELFF
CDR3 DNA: TGTGCCAGCAGCGTAGACCCGGGCCGAAACACCGGGGAGCTGTTTTTT

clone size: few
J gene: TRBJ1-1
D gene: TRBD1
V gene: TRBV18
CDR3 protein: CASSLGQVNTEAFF
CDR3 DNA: TGTGCCAGCTCACTGGGACAGGTGAACACTGAAGCTTTCTTT